The 32 T cell receptor beta chains reported below all come from one sample, sequenced in a study of identical twins. MiXCR, run by TCRdb on the 5' RACE reads, gives a single entry per CDR3 protein. The repertoire holds around 220,000 distinct CDR3 sequences, with 11% to 15% as singletons. The source material was memory (CD45RO+) T cells sorted from blood. These receptors originate from a woman younger than 30 in good health.

This chain connects TRBV5-6 to TRBJ2-5; D gene ambiguous. CDR3 length: 13 amino acids. Germline V gene data show CDR1 as SGHDT and CDR2 as YYEEEE. Trimming stripped 2 bases from V and 2 bases from J, with 7 bases between. CDR3 nucleotide sequence: TGTGCCAGCAGCTTCGCGGATCAAGAGACCCAGTACTTC. Its translation is CASSFADQETQYF.

There are a few counts of this clonotype. The CDR3 nucleotides read TGTGCCAGCAGCTCAACTAAAGAGGGGGAAAAACTGTTTTTT. This translates into CASSSTKEGEKLFF. This chain joins TRBV11-2 and TRBJ1-4; TRBD1 might be the D (5 bases). The CDR3 extends over 14 amino acids. From germline, CDR1 is SGHAT and CDR2 FQNNGV. V was pared by 4 bases and J by 8 bases, with 14 bases between.

The sample holds many counts of this clonotype. The rearrangement joins TRBV12-3 or TRBV12-4 to TRBJ2-7; no definite D call. V was cut by 6 bases and J by 4 bases, with 10 bases left in between. The CDR3 consists of 12 residues. DNA of the CDR3: TGTGCCAGCAGCACGACCCCTTACGAGCAGTACTTC. Its protein is CASSTTPYEQYF.

The chain is built from TRBV7-9 and TRBJ2-7, with D possibly matching TRBD2 (7 bases). The CDR3 covers 14 residues. In germline, CDR1 is SEHNR, CDR2 FQNEAQ (reference sequence). Trimming pared 1 base from V and 4 bases from J, leaving 11 bases between. The CDR3: CASSLVRGAYEQYF. The CDR3 DNA reads TGTGCCAGCAGCTTAGTTCGGGGGGCTTACGAGCAGTACTTC.

V usage is TRBV6-2 or TRBV6-3 and J usage is TRBJ1-1; D may be TRBD1 (5 bases). Germline assignment: CDR1 MNHEY and CDR2 SVGEGT. The V and J ends lost 2 bases and 4 bases respectively, with 11 bases between them. This CDR3 is 14 amino acids long. The CDR3: CASSYSWGGTEAFF. For the CDR3, the DNA is TGTGCCAGCAGTTACAGTTGGGGGGGCACTGAAGCTTTCTTT.

This CDR3 is CASSFIWGPKETQYF. CDR3 sequence (DNA): TGTGCCAGCAGCTTCATATGGGGCCCGAAAGAGACCCAGTACTTC. V and J are TRBV11-3 and TRBJ2-5, with D tentatively TRBD1 (5 bases). This CDR3 comprises 15 residues. Germline-derived CDR1 and CDR2 are SGHNT and YENEEA. Trimming stripped 3 bases from V and 3 bases from J, with 14 bases between.

This clonotype came up a few times. The chain joins TRBV6-2 or TRBV6-3 to TRBJ2-5, with D unclear. The CDR3 covers 15 residues. The V and J ends lost 0 bases and 2 bases respectively, with 10 bases between them. The germline V gene has CDR1 MNHEY and CDR2 SVGEGT. Written as DNA, the CDR3 is TGTGCCAGCAGTTACTCGATAGCAAATCAAGAGACCCAGTACTTC. Amino acid sequence: CASSYSIANQETQYF.

This clonotype was seen more than once but under ten times. The CDR3 loop is CASTSGTSGGDTQYF. The CDR3 region has the DNA TGTGCCAGCACCTCGGGGACTAGCGGGGGAGATACGCAGTATTTT. The chain has TRBV12-3 or TRBV12-4 and TRBJ2-3; 14 bases fit TRBD2. CDR3 length: 15 residues. V was clipped by 7 bases and J by 5 bases; unmatched bases: 5.

This clonotype was seen a handful of times. V gene TRBV27 combines with J gene TRBJ2-2, with no clear D. The V gene's germline CDR1 is MNHEY and CDR2 SMNVEV (reference sequence). V was shortened by 5 bases and J by 6 bases, with 7 bases between the two germline ends. CDR3 length equals 12 residues. The CDR3 loop reads CASSRRAGELFF. DNA of the CDR3: TGTGCCAGCAGTCGAAGGGCCGGGGAGCTGTTTTTT.

This clonotype has just a few counts. The chain joins TRBV4-3 to TRBJ2-5; tentative D call: TRBD1 (6 bases). CDR3 length equals 15 residues. V dropped 0 bases and J dropped 6 bases, with 14 bases sitting between them. In germline, CDR1 is LGHNA, CDR2 YSLEER. CDR3 in DNA: TGCGCCAGCAGCCAAGACGCCTCCAGGGGCCAGACCCAGTACTTC. Its translation: CASSQDASRGQTQYF.

V usage is TRBV24-1 and J usage is TRBJ2-1, with D possibly being TRBD1 or TRBD2 (6 bases each). The CDR3 has 13 amino acids. Trimming removed 2 bases from V and 11 bases from J, with 12 bases in between. Germline CDR1 is KGHDR and CDR2 is SFDVKD. DNA of the CDR3: TGTGCCACCAGTGATTCGGGGGACAAGAAGCAGTTCTTC. This sequence encodes CATSDSGDKKQFF.

This clonotype occurred a few times. The rearrangement uses TRBV5-1 and TRBJ2-3; 11 positions agree with TRBD2. The J segment lost 4 bases and the V segment lost 1 base, leaving 8 bases of the junction unmatched. CDR3 length: 17 residues. Looked up from germline, CDR1 is SGHRS and CDR2 is YFSETQ. The CDR3: CASSLPSGLAGADTQYF. The CDR3 bases are TGCGCCAGCAGCTTGCCCTCTGGACTAGCGGGCGCAGATACGCAGTATTTT.

This clonotype was counted only a few times. This sequence joins TRBV3-1 and TRBJ1-2; 8 bases align to TRBD1. The CDR3 runs 14 residues. With 3 bases clipped from V and 4 bases from J, the junction kept 4 bases outside the gene matches. Germline values: CDR1 LGHDT, CDR2 YNNKEL (reference sequence). The CDR3: CASSQQGAVYGYTF. CDR3 nucleotides: TGTGCCAGCAGCCAGCAGGGGGCCGTCTATGGCTACACCTTC.

The chain employs TRBV12-3 or TRBV12-4 and TRBJ2-5, with D perhaps being TRBD1 or TRBD2 (5 bases each). Trimming took off 5 bases at V and 7 bases at J, with 14 bases between the two ends. The CDR3 has 13 amino acids. DNA for the CDR3: TGTGCCAGCAGTACCGGGCCGGGACGGACCCAGTACTTC. Translating it yields CASSTGPGRTQYF.

This clonotype has only a few counts. This chain connects TRBV20-1 to TRBJ1-5; TRBD1 matches 10 bases. CDR3 length: 13 amino acids. The V gene end was trimmed by 8 bases and the J gene end by 4 bases; junction bases not matched to a gene: 5. Germline CDR1 is DFQATT and CDR2 is SNEGSKA (reference sequence). Written as DNA, the CDR3 is TGCAGTACTGCGGGACAGGGGAATCAGCCCCAGCATTTT. As protein: CSTAGQGNQPQHF.

Ten or more counts support this clonotype. The V gene is TRBV5-5, the J gene TRBJ2-7, with D unclear. The CDR3 runs to 15 residues. Germline loops: CDR1 SGHKS, CDR2 YYEKEE (reference sequence). V was pared by 4 bases and J by 6 bases, with 20 bases between. The CDR3 loop reads CASSPAGQYNGEQYF. For the CDR3, the DNA is TGTGCCAGCAGCCCTGCTGGGCAGTATAACGGCGAGCAGTACTTC. Supplemented by reference TRBV5-5 and TRBJ2-7, the full variable domain reads DAGVTQSPTHLIKTRGQQVTLRCSPISGHKSVSWYQQVLGQGPQFIFQYYEKEERGRGNFPDRFSARQFPNYSSELNVNALLLGDSALYLCASSPAGQYNGEQYFGPGTRLTVT.

Many counts were recorded for this clonotype. The chain links TRBV9 to TRBJ2-1, with 8 bases that match TRBD2. Germline V gene sequence: CDR1 SGDLS, CDR2 YYNGEE. The length of the CDR3 is 16 residues. V lost 0 bases to trimming and J lost 8 bases; unmatched junction nucleotides: 10. CDR3 DNA: TGTGCCAGCAGCGTAGGTTACGGGGGGGCACGCGATGAGCAGTTCTTC. This codes for CASSVGYGGARDEQFF.

This clonotype was counted many times. The chain couples TRBV20-1 to TRBJ1-5, with D tentatively TRBD1 (6 bases). V lost 4 bases to trimming and J lost 5 bases, with 12 bases between them. The CDR3 length is 13 residues. CDR1 and CDR2 from the germline V gene are DFQATT and SNEGSKA (reference sequence). The CDR3 region has the DNA TGCAGTGCTACTCGGACAGCAGATCAGCCCCAGCATTTT. It translates to CSATRTADQPQHF.

This clonotype was seen a few times. The V gene is TRBV18, the J gene TRBJ1-4, with unresolved D. CDR3 size: 13 residues. Trimming removed 6 bases at V and 8 bases at J, with 13 bases between. The germline V gene has CDR1 KGHSH and CDR2 LQKENI. The CDR3 bases are TGTGCCAGCTCGGGAGGTTCTCAAGAAAAACTGTTTTTT. It specifies CASSGGSQEKLFF.

This clonotype was seen repeatedly, ten times or more. The V and J genes are TRBV20-1 and TRBJ2-7, with D possibly called TRBD1 or TRBD2 (6 bases each). This CDR3 is 14 amino acids long. V was trimmed by 0 bases and J by 4 bases, leaving 13 bases between them. Germline CDR1 DFQATT, CDR2 SNEGSKA (reference sequence). CDR3 region: CSAREGGRSYEQYF. DNA of the CDR3: TGCAGTGCTAGAGAGGGGGGCAGATCTTACGAGCAGTACTTC.

The CDR3 spells CASTQGNTQYF. CDR3 DNA: TGTGCCAGTACCCAGGGGAATACGCAGTATTTT. The chain uses TRBV19 and TRBJ2-3; the D gene is possibly TRBD1 (6 bases). V lost 7 bases and J 7 bases, leaving 9 bases between the germline ends. There are 11 residues in the CDR3. Germline values: CDR1 LNHDA, CDR2 SQIVND (reference sequence).

This chain connects TRBV7-8 to TRBJ1-6; unclear D gene. The V gene's germline CDR1 is SGHVS and CDR2 FQNEAQ. V lost 0 bases, J lost 7 bases, and 4 bases lay in between. The CDR3 length is 13 residues. Here the CDR3 DNA reads TGTGCCAGCAGCTTAGCGCGGAATTCACCCCTCCACTTT. Its translation is CASSLARNSPLHF.

This clonotype was seen a handful of times. The chain joins TRBV3-1 to TRBJ2-1; 7 bases line up with TRBD2. The germline gives CDR1 LGHDT, CDR2 YNNKEL (reference sequence). Trimming removed 0 bases from V and 3 bases from J; junction bases left unmatched: 2. The CDR3 covers 15 residues. The CDR3 sequence: CASSQEGGIYNEQFF. The CDR3 coding sequence is TGTGCCAGCAGCCAAGAGGGGGGGATCTACAATGAGCAGTTCTTC.

CDR3 sequence reads: CASSYDRVEQFF. For the CDR3, the DNA is TGTGCCAGCAGCTACGACAGGGTGGAGCAGTTCTTC. The rearrangement joins TRBV2 to TRBJ2-1, with TRBD1 identical over 7 bases. After removal of 6 bases from V and 10 bases from J, the junction contained 6 bases not matched to a gene. The CDR3 loop spans 12 amino acids. The germline V gene encodes CDR1 SNHLY and CDR2 FYNNEI.

The J gene is TRBJ1-4, the V gene TRBV2; possibly TRBD1 for D (6 bases). Germline CDR1 is SNHLY and CDR2 is FYNNEI. The V end lost 5 bases, the J end lost 4 bases, and 8 bases lay between the germline ends. CDR3 length: 13 amino acids. For the CDR3, the DNA is TGTGCCAGCAGTCGGGACATTAATGAAAAACTGTTTTTT. It yields the protein CASSRDINEKLFF.

The rearrangement uses TRBV5-1 and TRBJ2-2; D is uncertain. Trimming removed 0 bases at V and 6 bases at J, with 12 bases between. This CDR3 spans 15 amino acids. From germline, CDR1 is SGHRS and CDR2 YFSETQ. For the CDR3, the DNA is TGCGCCAGCAGCTTGGATGGCGGAAGGGCCGGGGAGCTGTTTTTT. As protein: CASSLDGGRAGELFF. Combining the CDR3 with reference TRBV5-1 and TRBJ2-2 gives the whole variable domain KAGVTQTPRYLIKTRGQQVTLSCSPISGHRSVSWYQQTPGQGLQFLFEYFSETQRNKGNFPGRFSGRQFSNSRSEMNVSTLELGDSALYLCASSLDGGRAGELFFGEGSRLTVL.

About this clonotype itself: Germline is not matched at one junction end, which may reflect a read error. This chain connects TRBV2 to TRBJ2-1; TRBD2 matches at 9 bases. The CDR3 totals 11 residues. The V gene's germline CDR1 is SNHLY and CDR2 FYNNEI. The CDR3 loop reads CASTPGLASFF. In DNA, the CDR3 is TGTGCCAGCACCCCGGGACTAGCTTCTTTTTTC. Looking up the rest from reference TRBV2 and TRBJ2-1 gives the full variable domain: EPEVTQTPSHQVTQMGQEVILRCVPISNHLYFYWYRQILGQKVEFLVSFYNNEISEKSEIFDDQFSVERPDGSNFTLKIRSTKLEDSAMYFCASTPGLASFFGPGTRLTVL.

This clonotype was seen a single time. This chain connects TRBV7-2 to TRBJ2-3; 12 positions agree with TRBD2. V shed 11 bases and J 6 bases; nucleotides not matched to a gene: 12. There are 15 residues in the CDR3. The germline V gene has CDR1 SGHTA and CDR2 FQGNSA. CDR3 nucleotide sequence: TGTGCCTTCAGGTCTAGCGGGAGGGCCGCGGATACGCAGTATTTT. It codes for CAFRSSGRAADTQYF.

This clonotype is medium-sized. This chain joins TRBV20-1 and TRBJ1-2; D is unresolved. V was trimmed by 0 bases and J by 6 bases, leaving 5 bases between them. The CDR3 totals 11 residues. Germline CDR1 DFQATT, CDR2 SNEGSKA (reference sequence). The DNA of the CDR3 is TGCAGTGCTAGAGATATGGATGGCTACACCTTC. It yields the protein CSARDMDGYTF.

The chain uses TRBV6-2 or TRBV6-3 and TRBJ2-1; tentative D call: TRBD2 (5 bases). This CDR3 has 15 residues. Trimming removed 4 bases from V and 2 bases from J, with 12 bases in between. Germline CDR1 MNHEY, CDR2 SVGEGT. CDR3 nucleotide sequence: TGTGCCAGCAGTTCTACTAGGAGGACCTACAATGAGCAGTTCTTC. It is translated as CASSSTRRTYNEQFF.

This chain joins TRBV7-6 and TRBJ2-5, with a tentative D call TRBD2 (6 bases). CDR3 length: 14 amino acids. V lost 4 bases and J 4 bases, leaving 13 bases between the germline ends. Germline loops: CDR1 SGHVS, CDR2 FNYEAQ. The CDR3 DNA follows: TGTGCCAGCAGCTCCCCCGGGGGATCAGAGACCCAGTACTTC. It translates to CASSSPGGSETQYF.

This clonotype was seen more than once but under ten times. The V call is TRBV11-2, the J call TRBJ2-1, with TRBD2 matching over 8 bases. With 3 bases clipped from V and 10 bases from J, the junction kept 14 bases outside the gene matches. The CDR3 spans 16 residues. Per germline, CDR1 SGHAT and CDR2 FQNNGV. The CDR3 loop is CASSFSGVAGTGEQFF. CDR3 bases: TGTGCCAGCAGCTTTAGTGGGGTAGCGGGAACTGGAGAGCAGTTCTTC.